These 13 T cell receptor beta chains share one sample of origin, sequenced in a study of CD8 T cells in ankylosing spondylitis. Study conclusions and caveats: Seemingly distinctive of ankylosing spondylitis blood was a TCR beta motif formed by eight highly homologous variants.

Via MiXCR, TCRdb re-called the 5' RACE reads, giving one row per CDR3 protein. The data show roughly 700,000 distinct CDR3 sequences, with around 19% seen just once and 15% to 20% held by the top ten. These TCRs are of unknown antigen specificity. Sequencing was done on a sample of blood, either unsorted or a sorted T cell fraction (not recorded which). The receptor source for this set is a male donor with ankylosing spondylitis.

The gene calls are TRBV27 and TRBJ2-3; 10 bases fit TRBD2. The CDR3 length is 17 residues. Germline V gene sequence: CDR1 MNHEY, CDR2 SMNVEV (reference sequence). Losses at the gene ends were 7 bases for V and 4 bases for J; bases not matched to a gene: 14. DNA of the CDR3: TGTGCCAGCAACCAAGGGTTAGCGGGGGGCGGTGCAGATACGCAGTATTTT. It yields the protein CASNQGLAGGGADTQYF.

V gene TRBV9 combines with J gene TRBJ2-1, with 8 bases aligning to TRBD1. Trimming took 5 bases from V and 4 from J; bases not matched to a gene: 5. The V gene's germline CDR1 is SGDLS and CDR2 YYNGEE. This CDR3 region has 14 residues. The CDR3 is CASSTGGIYNEQFF. As DNA, the CDR3 is TGTGCCAGCAGTACAGGGGGAATTTACAATGAGCAGTTCTTC.

This clonotype was counted between two and nine times. The rearrangement links TRBV9 to TRBJ2-5; D is possibly TRBD2 (5 bases). CDR1 is SGDLS, CDR2 YYNGEE, per germline. V shed 4 bases and J shed 2 bases, with 12 bases lying between them. CDR3 length: 14 amino acids. The CDR3, as DNA: TGTGCCAGCAGCCCCCGGCGGGTACAAGAGACCCAGTACTTC. This sequence encodes CASSPRRVQETQYF.

In its sample, this clonotype was seen a few times. One end of the junction varies from germline; a read error may be responsible. This chain links TRBV5-1 with TRBJ2-7, with TRBD1 matching over 7 bases. The CDR3 is made up of 17 amino acids. CDR1 SGHRS and CDR2 YFSETQ come from the germline V gene. The CDR3 sequence: CASSLVADREVPYGQYF. Written as DNA, the CDR3 is TGCGCCAGCAGCTTGGTGGCCGACAGGGAAGTCCCCTACGGGCAGTACTTC.

This clonotype was picked up a small number of times. The genes are TRBV5-1 and TRBJ1-6, with D possibly TRBD1 on 5 matching bases. The CDR3 consists of 14 residues. V was pared by 2 bases and J by 7 bases, with 10 bases between. Germline lookup yields CDR1 SGHRS and CDR2 YFSETQ. CDR3 sequence (DNA): TGCGCCAGCAGCTTTAGTGGGGGAAATTCACCCCTCCACTTT. Translating gives CASSFSGGNSPLHF.

This clonotype showed up just a few times. The rearrangement uses TRBV12-3 or TRBV12-4 and TRBJ1-1; the match to TRBD1 covers 8 bases. CDR3 length: 14 amino acids. V was pared by 6 bases and J by 1 base, with 4 bases of the junction left unmatched. This chain's CDR3 is CASRSTGENTEAFF. For the CDR3, the DNA is TGTGCCAGCAGGTCGACAGGGGAGAACACTGAAGCTTTCTTT.

This clonotype occurred a few times. The chain uses TRBV20-1 and TRBJ2-5; TRBD2 matches at 14 bases. V was pared by 5 bases and J by 4 bases, with 9 bases of the junction left unmatched. The germline V gene has CDR1 DFQATT and CDR2 SNEGSKA (reference sequence). This CDR3 contains 16 residues. CDR3: CSAGTGTSGGRETQYF. As DNA, the CDR3 is TGCAGTGCTGGAACCGGGACTAGCGGGGGTCGAGAGACCCAGTACTTC.

In this sample, this clonotype turned up many times. The junction differs from germline at one of its ends, possibly a read error. The gene calls are TRBV5-1 and TRBJ2-1, with D perhaps matching TRBD1 or TRBD2 (5 bases each). The CDR3 sequence is 15 residues long. Germline assignment: CDR1 SGHRS and CDR2 YFSETQ. This CDR3 is CASSLGVGSYNEQFF. CDR3 nucleotides: TGTGCCAGCAGCTTGGGGGTCGGCTCCTACAATGAGCAGTTCTTC.

This clonotype was seen a few times. V gene TRBV12-3 or TRBV12-4 combines with J gene TRBJ2-1; TRBD2 aligns across 8 bases. J lost 5 bases, V lost 6 bases, and 12 bases had no gene match. This CDR3 is 16 amino acids long. Here the CDR3 reads CASRGGPSGLDNEQFF. The DNA for the CDR3 is TGTGCCAGCAGGGGCGGGCCTAGCGGGCTTGACAATGAGCAGTTCTTC.

The chain carries TRBV7-2 and TRBJ2-7, with D perhaps TRBD1 (5 bases). The CDR3 is 15 residues long. Germline CDR1 is SGHTA and CDR2 is FQGNSA. Between the trimmed V and J ends, which lost 0 bases and 4 bases, there was a span of 13 bases. The CDR3 sequence is CASSLAPGWGYEQYF. For the CDR3, the DNA is TGTGCCAGCAGCTTAGCCCCAGGGTGGGGTTACGAGCAGTACTTC.

This clonotype was counted only a few times. The gene calls are TRBV12-3 or TRBV12-4 and TRBJ2-1, with 7 bases matching TRBD2. The CDR3 totals 14 residues. The ends lost 6 bases at V and 4 bases at J; junction bases unmatched: 6. The CDR3 coding sequence is TGTGCCAGCAGCAACCGGGAGGTTTACAATGAGCAGTTCTTC. It encodes CASSNREVYNEQFF.

The V and J genes are TRBV7-2 and TRBJ1-2; unclear D gene. This CDR3 contains 12 residues. Germline V gives CDR1 SGHTA, CDR2 FQGNSA. Trimming removed 2 bases from V and 4 bases from J, with 5 bases in between. The CDR3 region is CASSLSTYGYTF. Here the CDR3 DNA reads TGTGCCAGCAGCTTATCGACCTATGGCTACACCTTC.

The CDR3 coding sequence is TGTGCCAGCAGTTTATTGGTGGTCAAGAACACTGAAGCTTTCTTT. This codes for CASSLLVVKNTEAFF. V gene TRBV28 combines with J gene TRBJ1-1; unclear D gene. With 1 base removed from V and 1 base from J, the gap between germline ends came to 10 bases. The CDR3 has 15 residues. Germline assignment: CDR1 MDHEN and CDR2 SYDVKM.